This is a list of T cell receptor beta chains from one sample in a study of T cells in Graves' hyperthyroidism and ophthalmopathy. TCRdb itself ran the multiplex PCR reads through MiXCR, one entry per CDR3 protein. Among some 500,000 distinct CDR3 sequences listed, 14% were seen once. Sequencing was performed on blood. The receptors were gathered from a woman younger than 30 with Graves' hyperthyroidism. The CDR3 runs from the conserved cysteine through the conserved F or W. The D gene is left open where the match is weak. Size tells how often a clone was seen (once, few, many) or the class of an expanded clone, and some rows leave it out.

-	TRBD1	TRBJ2-1	TRBV12-3/TRBV12-4	CASSFRGQPWNEQFF	TGTGCCAGCAGTTTTAGGGGGCAGCCGTGGAATGAGCAGTTCTTC
few	TRBD2	TRBJ2-2	TRBV20-1	CSARVPGGGAAGELFF	TGCAGTGCTAGAGTCCCCGGGGGGGGAGCGGCCGGGGAGCTGTTTTTT
few	-	TRBJ1-1	TRBV7-9	CASSLYGGGGTEAFF	TGTGCCAGCAGCTTATACGGGGGCGGTGGCACTGAAGCTTTCTTT
-	TRBD1	TRBJ1-1	TRBV29-1	CSVLPKTGTNTEAFF	TGCAGCGTCCTCCCTAAGACAGGGACCAACACTGAAGCTTTCTTT
many	-	TRBJ1-1	TRBV18	CASSQQGSYTEAFF	TGTGCCAGCTCACAACAGGGATCATACACTGAAGCTTTCTTT
-	-	TRBJ2-7	TRBV12-3/TRBV12-4	CASRSGTVSNYEQYF	TGTGCCAGCAGATCCGGGACGGTCAGCAATTACGAGCAGTACTTC
few	-	TRBJ1-2	TRBV5-5	CASSSPGVSYGYTF	TGTGCCAGCAGCTCCCCGGGGGTCTCCTATGGCTACACCTTC
-	-	TRBJ1-2	TRBV11-3	CASSHYRERSYGYTF	TGTGCCAGCAGCCACTACAGGGAGCGAAGCTATGGCTACACCTTC
many	TRBD1	TRBJ1-2	TRBV18	CASSHDTTGVGYTF	TGTGCCAGCTCTCACGACACGACAGGGGTCGGCTACACCTTC
few	-	TRBJ1-2	TRBV19	CASSIGGGTGPYPNYGYTF	TGTGCCAGTAGTATAGGGGGGGGAACAGGGCCGTACCCTAACTATGGCTACACCTTC
-	-	TRBJ2-1	TRBV4-1	CASSPSRQISSYNEQFF	TGCGCCAGCAGCCCGTCCCGACAAATTAGCTCCTACAATGAGCAGTTCTTC
many	TRBD2	TRBJ2-5	TRBV7-9	CASSWTGLAGAQETQYF	TGTGCCAGCAGCTGGACGGGACTAGCGGGAGCCCAAGAGACCCAGTACTTC
few	TRBD1	TRBJ1-2	TRBV7-8	CASSLTQGIYGYTF	TGTGCCAGCAGCTTAACACAGGGGATCTATGGCTACACCTTC
many	-	TRBJ1-1	TRBV19	CASSVGNFAFF	TGTGCCAGTAGTGTAGGGAATTTCGCTTTCTTT